The 27 T cell receptor beta chains in this list originate from one sample, sequenced in a study of vaccination effects on CD4 cells after COVID-19. The culture ran for approximately 10 days, and then CD4+ T cells were isolated. Repertoires were generated with immunoSEQ multiplex PCR, while TCRdb's copy carries only in-frame clones and drops some. Of approximately 45,000 clones in the sample, more than 75% were seen once. Their target antigens are unknown. Sequencing used CD4+ T cells from PBMCs cultured without peptide, obtained before COVID-19 vaccination. The source of these receptors is a human donor who had a prior SARS-CoV-2 infection.

This clone showed up just a few times. The chain uses TRBV2 and TRBJ1-2; D gene ambiguous. Trimming shortened V by 6 bases and J by 5 bases, and 7 bases separated the two germline ends. The CDR3 sequence is 11 residues long. Germline V gives CDR1 SNHLY, CDR2 FYNNEI. CDR3 protein: CASRMEYGYTF. The CDR3 DNA reads TGTGCCAGCAGGATGGAATATGGCTACACCTTC. Combining the CDR3 with reference TRBV2 and TRBJ1-2 gives the whole variable domain EPEVTQTPSHQVTQMGQEVILRCVPISNHLYFYWYRQILGQKVEFLVSFYNNEISEKSEIFDDQFSVERPDGSNFTLKIRSTKLEDSAMYFCASRMEYGYTFGSGTRLTVV.

The chain couples TRBV7-2 to TRBJ2-7, with D possibly matching TRBD1 (6 bases). Trimming took 6 bases from V and 1 from J, leaving 16 bases between them. The CDR3 extends over 15 amino acids. Germline V gene sequence: CDR1 SGHTA, CDR2 FQGNSA. The CDR3 DNA sequence: TGTGCCAGCAGTCTGCCCCGAACAGGGTCCTACGAGCAGTACTTC. It encodes CASSLPRTGSYEQYF.

The gene calls are TRBV6-1 and TRBJ1-6; D is undetermined. V gave up 0 bases and J gave up 14 bases, with 8 bases separating them. Germline-derived CDR1 and CDR2 are MNHNS and SASEGT. CDR3 length: 12 amino acids. This chain's CDR3 is CASSEARVSLHF. In DNA, the CDR3 is TGTGCCAGCAGTGAAGCTCGGGTCTCCCTCCACTTT.

The J gene is TRBJ1-4, the V gene TRBV1; the DNA was not compared with TRBD1, the D call given in the table. TRBV1 is termed a pseudogene. The CDR3 covers 14 residues. CDR3 sequence (DNA): TGCACCAGCAGCCAAGTAACACGAAATGAAAAACTGTTTTTT. This sequence encodes CTSSQVTRNEKLFF.

This clone was observed once. The rearrangement uses TRBV30 and TRBJ2-4; D remains unclear. Germline-derived CDR1 and CDR2 are GTSNPN and SVGIG (reference sequence). The CDR3 has 17 amino acids. V was clipped by 4 bases and J by 1 base, with 20 bases between them. CDR3 protein: CAWIPRGSLFAKNIQYF. The CDR3 coding sequence is TGTGCCTGGATCCCGCGCGGCAGTCTCTTCGCCAAAAACATTCAGTACTTC.

The rearrangement joins TRBV5-1 to TRBJ2-7; 14 positions match TRBD2. This CDR3 is built from 15 residues. J gave up 5 bases and V 5 bases, and 6 bases lay outside the gene matches. CDR1 and CDR2 (germline): SGHRS, YFSETQ. The CDR3 sequence is CASSPGLAGAHEQYF. CDR3 nucleotides: TGCGCCAGCAGTCCGGGACTAGCGGGAGCCCACGAGCAGTACTTC.

This chain connects TRBV6-2 or TRBV6-3 to TRBJ2-5, with D unresolved. This CDR3 is 12 amino acids long. V lost 6 bases to trimming and J lost 3 bases, with 8 bases between them. Germline V gene sequence: CDR1 MNHEY, CDR2 SVGEGT. Here the CDR3 DNA reads TGTGCCAGCAGCGACTCCAAAGAGACCCAGTACTTC. Residues: CASSDSKETQYF.

The CDR3 sequence: CASIGTYNEQFF. The CDR3 coding sequence is TGCGCCAGCATTGGGACTTACAATGAGCAGTTCTTC. The chain carries TRBV10-1 and TRBJ2-1; possible D gene TRBD2, 6 bases. Trimming removed 7 bases from V and 4 bases from J, with 8 bases in between. Germline loops: CDR1 WNHNN, CDR2 SYGVQD (reference sequence). CDR3 length: 12 residues.

This clone was detected only a few times. The V call is TRBV11-3, the J call TRBJ2-5; the D gene is possibly TRBD1 (6 bases). The CDR3 runs to 13 residues. With 5 bases removed from V and 7 bases from J, the gap between germline ends came to 14 bases. CDR1 is SGHNT, CDR2 YENEEA, per germline. CDR3 sequence (DNA): TGTGCCAGCAGCCTAACAGGGTTCGGGACCCAGTACTTC. Encoded protein: CASSLTGFGTQYF.

This clone was observed a few times. The CDR3 DNA reads as TGCGCCAGCAGCCAAGGTCCGGGACAGGGGAACACTGAAGCTTTCTTT. Translated, it gives CASSQGPGQGNTEAFF. The chain couples TRBV4-1 to TRBJ1-1; 9 nucleotides match TRBD1. CDR3 length: 16 amino acids. Germline CDR1 is MGHRA and CDR2 is YSYEKL. The ends lost 1 base at V and 1 base at J; junction bases unmatched: 4.

The chain has TRBV7-8 and TRBJ1-6, with D maybe TRBD1 (5 bases). Germline CDR1 SGHVS, CDR2 FQNEAQ. CDR3 length: 15 amino acids. Trimming left V 5 bases short and J 10 bases short, with 18 bases between. CDR3 bases: TGTGCCAGCAGCCCCCGTTGGGGGGTGGGGTCACCCCTCCACTTT. This translates into CASSPRWGVGSPLHF.

This chain links TRBV5-6 with TRBJ2-1; 13 bases agree with TRBD2. The CDR3 length is 16 residues. V gave up 4 bases and J gave up 9 bases; unmatched junction bases: 10. CDR1 and CDR2 (germline): SGHDT, YYEEEE. CDR3 coding DNA: TGTGCCAGCAGCAGAATACTAGCGGGGGGGCCCGGTGAGCAGTTCTTC. Translation: CASSRILAGGPGEQFF.

This chain joins TRBV24-1 and TRBJ2-5; 8 bases line up with TRBD1. V lost 3 bases and J lost 5; bases outside the gene matches: 10. The CDR3 runs to 16 residues. Germline CDR1 reads KGHDR; CDR2 reads SFDVKD. CDR3 in amino acids: CATSDPRTGLGETQYF. The CDR3 nucleotides are TGTGCCACCAGTGATCCGCGGACAGGGCTTGGGGAGACCCAGTACTTC.

The chain has TRBV5-4 and TRBJ1-2; no reliable D call. The ends were cut back, 0 bases at V and 8 bases at J, with 11 bases in the middle. The CDR3 covers 13 residues. Germline V CDR1 and CDR2: SGHNT, YYREEE (reference sequence). CDR3 in amino acids: CASSLGPAIGYTF. The CDR3 nucleotides read TGTGCCAGCAGCTTGGGGCCGGCCATCGGCTACACCTTC.

The genes are TRBV2 and TRBJ2-1; TRBD2 is a possible D gene (5 bases). V lost 7 bases and J lost 10, with 17 bases in between. Germline V gene lookup returns CDR1 SNHLY and CDR2 FYNNEI. The CDR3 contains 13 residues. The CDR3 sequence: CASTLSRGKEQFF. In DNA, the CDR3 is TGTGCCAGCACCCTCTCAAGAGGGAAAGAGCAGTTCTTC.

This clone occurred once. The chain recombines TRBV4-2 with TRBJ2-2; D remains unclear. V gave up 1 base and J gave up 1 base, with 7 bases separating them. There are 15 residues in the CDR3. Per the germline V gene, CDR1 is LGHNA and CDR2 is YNFKEQ. The CDR3 bases are TGTGCCAGCAGCCAAGTGAACGGGAACACCGGGGAGCTGTTTTTT. Its translation is CASSQVNGNTGELFF.

This clone was detected only a few times. The chain is built from TRBV5-1 and TRBJ2-2; 10 bases fit TRBD2. Losses at the gene ends were 3 bases for V and 0 bases for J; bases not matched to a gene: 2. The germline V gene encodes CDR1 SGHRS and CDR2 YFSETQ. This CDR3 has 16 residues. The CDR3 protein is CASSYLAGANTGELFF. The DNA of the CDR3 is TGCGCCAGCAGCTACCTAGCGGGAGCGAACACCGGGGAGCTGTTTTTT.

V is TRBV11-1 and J is TRBJ2-5; D remains unclear. Germline-derived CDR1 and CDR2 are SGHAT and FQDESV (reference sequence). V was clipped by 3 bases and J by 7 bases, with 6 bases between them. The CDR3 runs to 11 residues. The CDR3 sequence: CASSFRRTQYF. CDR3 in DNA: TGTGCCAGCAGCTTCCGCAGGACCCAGTACTTC.

The V and J genes are TRBV2 and TRBJ1-1; the match to TRBD1 covers 8 bases. CDR3 length equals 16 residues. Trimming took 6 bases from V and 1 from J; bases not matched to a gene: 10. Looked up from germline, CDR1 is SNHLY and CDR2 is FYNNEI. The CDR3: CASSPDGQGPNTEAFF. The CDR3 DNA reads as TGTGCCAGCAGCCCGGATGGACAGGGACCGAACACTGAAGCTTTCTTT.

The V and J genes are TRBV5-1 and TRBJ2-7; D might be TRBD1 or TRBD2, each matching 5 bases. The CDR3 has 17 amino acids. V dropped 2 bases and J dropped 0 bases, with 18 bases sitting between them. CDR1 is SGHRS, CDR2 YFSETQ, per germline. CDR3 sequence reads: CASSFIPAGTRSYEQYF. CDR3 in DNA: TGCGCCAGCAGCTTTATCCCAGCCGGGACGCGCTCCTACGAGCAGTACTTC.

V usage is TRBV24-1 and J usage is TRBJ2-3; either TRBD1 or TRBD2 may fit D (5 bases each). Per the germline V gene, CDR1 is KGHDR and CDR2 is SFDVKD. Trimming took 3 bases from V and 2 from J, leaving 11 bases between them. CDR3 size: 15 residues. The CDR3 protein is CATSDPGAHTDTQYF. The CDR3 DNA follows: TGTGCCACCAGTGATCCCGGGGCCCACACAGATACGCAGTATTTT.

DNA for the CDR3: TGTGCCTGGTCGACTAGCAATACGCAGTATTTT. Amino acids: CAWSTSNTQYF. V and J are TRBV30 and TRBJ2-3; 7 nucleotides match TRBD2. V lost 5 bases to trimming and J lost 7 bases; unmatched junction nucleotides: 3. The CDR3 is 11 residues long. Germline V CDR1 and CDR2: GTSNPN, SVGIG (reference sequence).

The V call is TRBV19, the J call TRBJ2-3; D gene unclear. Trimming took 6 bases from V and 0 from J, leaving 10 bases between them. Germline assignment: CDR1 LNHDA and CDR2 SQIVND (reference sequence). This CDR3 is built from 14 residues. CDR3 region: CASRAQKSTDTQYF. The CDR3 DNA sequence: TGTGCCAGTAGGGCCCAAAAAAGCACAGATACGCAGTATTTT. Full variable domain (rest looked up from reference TRBV19 and TRBJ2-3): DGGITQSPKYLFRKEGQNVTLSCEQNLNHDAMYWYRQDPGQGLRLIYYSQIVNDFQKGDIAEGYSVSREKKESFPLTVTSAQKNPTAFYLCASRAQKSTDTQYFGPGTRLTVL.

The rearrangement uses TRBV5-1 and TRBJ1-1; 8 bases agree with TRBD1. V shed 1 base, J shed 5 bases, and the junction held 4 bases outside the gene matches. Germline V gene sequence: CDR1 SGHRS, CDR2 YFSETQ. The CDR3 has 14 amino acids. In DNA, the CDR3 is TGCGCCAGCAGCTTGAACAGGGGGGAAACTGAAGCTTTCTTT. It encodes CASSLNRGETEAFF. The full variable domain, with the rest looked up from reference TRBV5-1 and TRBJ1-1, is KAGVTQTPRYLIKTRGQQVTLSCSPISGHRSVSWYQQTPGQGLQFLFEYFSETQRNKGNFPGRFSGRQFSNSRSEMNVSTLELGDSALYLCASSLNRGETEAFFGQGTRLTVV.

The J gene is TRBJ2-4, the V gene TRBV11-1, with D tentatively TRBD2 (6 bases). This CDR3 has 13 residues. Trimming cost V 0 bases and J 15 bases, with 15 bases left between them. Germline CDR1 is SGHAT and CDR2 is FQDESV (reference sequence). DNA for the CDR3: TGTGCCAGCAGCTTAGCGGGGCGGGGCCCTTGGTACTTC. Its protein is CASSLAGRGPWYF.

The chain couples TRBV30 to TRBJ1-2; tentatively, D is TRBD1 (6 bases). The germline V gene has CDR1 GTSNPN and CDR2 SVGIG (reference sequence). The length of the CDR3 is 12 residues. Trimming took 0 bases from V and 8 from J, leaving 10 bases between them. The CDR3, as DNA: TGTGCCTGGAGTGTGGGGGCTGTAGGCTACACCTTC. It specifies CAWSVGAVGYTF.

This clone appeared a few times. As DNA, the CDR3 is TGTGCCAGCAGCTTCCTGTCTGGAAACACCATATATTTT. Residues: CASSFLSGNTIYF. The V and J genes are TRBV7-2 and TRBJ1-3; no reliable D call. The CDR3 runs to 13 residues. Germline lookup yields CDR1 SGHTA and CDR2 FQGNSA. V lost 3 bases to trimming and J lost 1 base, with 4 bases between them.